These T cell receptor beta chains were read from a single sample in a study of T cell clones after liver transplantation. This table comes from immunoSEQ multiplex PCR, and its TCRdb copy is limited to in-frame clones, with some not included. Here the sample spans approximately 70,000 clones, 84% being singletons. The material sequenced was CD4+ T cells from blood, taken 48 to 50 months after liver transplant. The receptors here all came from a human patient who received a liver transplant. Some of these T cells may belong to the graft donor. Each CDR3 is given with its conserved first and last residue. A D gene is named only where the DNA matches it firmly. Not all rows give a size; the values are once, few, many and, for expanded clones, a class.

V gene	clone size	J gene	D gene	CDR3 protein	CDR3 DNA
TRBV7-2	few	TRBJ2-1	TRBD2	CASSVAGGDEQFF	TGTGCCAGCAGCGTAGCGGGGGGGGATGAGCAGTTCTTC
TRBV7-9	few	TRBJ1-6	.	CASSSDGGVWSPLHF	TGTGCCAGCAGCTCAGACGGTGGGGTTTGGTCACCCCTCCACTTT
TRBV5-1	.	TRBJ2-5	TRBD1	CASSRDSGGGETQYF	TGCGCCAGCAGTAGAGACTCAGGGGGCGGTGAGACCCAGTACTTC
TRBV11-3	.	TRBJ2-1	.	CASSLGSHEQFF	TGTGCCAGCAGCTTAGGTTCTCATGAGCAGTTCTTC
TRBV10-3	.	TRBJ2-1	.	CAISELRREQFF	TGTGCCATCAGTGAGCTCCGGAGAGAGCAGTTCTTC
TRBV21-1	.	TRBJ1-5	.	CASIRLKRQGNQPQHF	TGTGCCAGCATCCGCCTGAAGCGACAGGGGAATCAGCCCCAGCATTTT
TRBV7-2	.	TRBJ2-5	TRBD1	CASSGTTQGAQYF	TGTGCCAGCAGCGGAACCACGCAGGGGGCCCAGTACTTC
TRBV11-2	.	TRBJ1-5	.	CASSSSDGGNQPQHF	TGTGCCAGCAGCTCATCTGATGGGGGCAATCAGCCCCAGCATTTT
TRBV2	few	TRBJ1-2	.	CASYDRLYGYTF	TGTGCCAGCTACGACAGACTCTATGGCTACACCTTC
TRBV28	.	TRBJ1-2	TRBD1	CASLGQGRYGYTF	TGTGCCAGCCTCGGACAGGGCCGCTATGGCTACACCTTC
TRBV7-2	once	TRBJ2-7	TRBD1	CASSYSSGQGMEQYF	TGTGCCAGCAGCTATAGCTCGGGACAGGGGATGGAGCAGTACTTC
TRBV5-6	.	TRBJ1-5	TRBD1	CASSLWQGVGSNQPQHF	TGTGCCAGCAGCTTGTGGCAGGGGGTAGGGAGCAATCAGCCCCAGCATTTT
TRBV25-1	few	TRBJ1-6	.	CASSDGQPNSPLHF	TGTGCCAGCAGTGACGGGCAGCCTAATTCACCCCTCCACTTT
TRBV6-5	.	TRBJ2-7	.	CAVQGYRHEQYF	TGTGCCGTACAGGGTTATCGACACGAGCAGTACTTC
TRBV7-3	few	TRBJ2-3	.	CASSSDFSTQYF	TGTGCCAGCAGCTCAGACTTCTCTACGCAGTATTTT
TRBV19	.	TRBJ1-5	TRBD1	CASSRAQGAGQPQHF	TGTGCCAGTAGTAGAGCACAGGGGGCAGGCCAGCCCCAGCATTTT
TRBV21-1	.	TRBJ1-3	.	CASSLHPEGGGEDGNTIYF	TGTGCCAGCAGCCTTCACCCGGAGGGGGGTGGGGAAGATGGAAACACCATATATTTT
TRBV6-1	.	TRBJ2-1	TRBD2	CASRAQTSVDEQFF	TGTGCCAGCAGGGCCCAAACTAGCGTGGATGAGCAGTTCTTC
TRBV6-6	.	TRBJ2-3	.	CASIWGSYTDTQYF	TGTGCCAGCATCTGGGGGTCATACACAGATACGCAGTATTTT
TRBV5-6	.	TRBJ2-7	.	CASSLVVRYEQYF	TGTGCCAGCAGCTTGGTTGTGCGCTACGAGCAGTACTTC
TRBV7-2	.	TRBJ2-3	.	CASSFNLGQLTQYF	TGTGCCAGCAGCTTCAACCTGGGACAACTAACGCAGTATTTT
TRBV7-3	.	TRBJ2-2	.	CASSFFTGNTGELFF	TGTGCCAGCAGCTTTTTCACAGGGAACACCGGGGAGCTGTTTTTT
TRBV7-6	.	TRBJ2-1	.	CASSARRDIGEQFF	TGTGCCAGCAGCGCCCGGCGGGATATAGGTGAGCAGTTCTTC
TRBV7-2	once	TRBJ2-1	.	CASSLVNNEQFF	TGTGCCAGCAGCTTGGTCAACAATGAGCAGTTCTTC
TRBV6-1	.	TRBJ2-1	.	CASSEAFEQFF	TGTGCCAGCAGTGAAGCCTTTGAGCAGTTCTTC
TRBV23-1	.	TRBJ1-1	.	CASSLPGNRTEAFF	TGCGCCAGCAGTCTTCCAGGTAATAGAACTGAAGCTTTCTTT
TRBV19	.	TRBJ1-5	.	CASSIAGGNQPQHF	TGTGCCAGTAGTATCGCCGGAGGGAATCAGCCCCAGCATTTT
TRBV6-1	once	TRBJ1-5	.	CASRRTQVGPQHF	TGTGCCAGCAGAAGGACGCAGGTAGGTCCCCAGCATTTT
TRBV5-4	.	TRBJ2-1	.	CASSLVRDNEQFF	TGTGCCAGCAGCTTGGTTCGGGACAATGAGCAGTTCTTC
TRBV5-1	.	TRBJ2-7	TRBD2	CASSQGAAGGYEQYF	TGCGCCAGCAGCCAGGGTGCTGCGGGGGGCTACGAGCAGTACTTC
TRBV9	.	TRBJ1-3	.	CASSVAYPAAYSGNTIYF	TGTGCCAGCAGCGTAGCTTATCCGGCAGCCTACTCTGGAAACACCATATATTTT
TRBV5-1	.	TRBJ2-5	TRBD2	CASTLAGGPETQYF	TGCGCTTCAACACTAGCGGGAGGGCCAGAGACCCAGTACTTC
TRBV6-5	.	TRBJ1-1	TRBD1	CASIYQGARTEAFF	TGTGCCAGCATTTACCAGGGGGCGCGGACTGAAGCTTTCTTT
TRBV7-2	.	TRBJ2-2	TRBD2	CASSRLAGTGELFF	TGTGCCAGCAGCCGACTAGCGGGAACCGGGGAGCTGTTTTTT
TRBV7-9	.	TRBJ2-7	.	CASSRSWAQYF	TGTGCCAGCAGCCGGTCCTGGGCGCAGTACTTC
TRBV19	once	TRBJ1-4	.	CASETPGTGPGGEKLFF	TGTGCCAGTGAAACCCCCGGGACCGGCCCGGGAGGTGAAAAACTGTTTTTT
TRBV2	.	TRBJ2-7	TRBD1	CASSSGTGMSQYF	TGTGCCAGCAGTTCCGGGACAGGGATGTCGCAGTACTTC